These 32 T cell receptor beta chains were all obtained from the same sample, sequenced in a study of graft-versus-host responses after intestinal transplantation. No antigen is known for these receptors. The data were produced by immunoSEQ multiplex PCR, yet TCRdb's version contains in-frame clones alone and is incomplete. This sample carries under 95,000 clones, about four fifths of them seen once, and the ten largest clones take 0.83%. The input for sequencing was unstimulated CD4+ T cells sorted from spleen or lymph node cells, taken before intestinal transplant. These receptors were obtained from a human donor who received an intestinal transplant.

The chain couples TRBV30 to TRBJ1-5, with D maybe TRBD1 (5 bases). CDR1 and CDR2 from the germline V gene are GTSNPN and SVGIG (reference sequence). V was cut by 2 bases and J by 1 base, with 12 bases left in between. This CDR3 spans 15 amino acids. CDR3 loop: CAWSRGLPSNQPQHF. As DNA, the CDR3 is TGTGCCTGGAGTAGGGGACTGCCGAGCAATCAGCCCCAGCATTTT.

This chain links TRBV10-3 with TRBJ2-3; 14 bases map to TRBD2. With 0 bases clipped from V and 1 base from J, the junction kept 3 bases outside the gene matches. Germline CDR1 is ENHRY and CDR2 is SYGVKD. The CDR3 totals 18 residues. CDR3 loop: CAISESGTSGGRTDTQYF. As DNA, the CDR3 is TGTGCCATCAGTGAGTCCGGGACTAGCGGGGGACGCACAGATACGCAGTATTTT.

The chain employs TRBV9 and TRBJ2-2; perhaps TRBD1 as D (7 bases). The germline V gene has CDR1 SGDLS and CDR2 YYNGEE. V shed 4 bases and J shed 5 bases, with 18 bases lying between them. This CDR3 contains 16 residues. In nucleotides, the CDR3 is TGTGCCAGCAGCCCAGGGGGACTGTCAGGAACCGGGGAGCTGTTTTTT. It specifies CASSPGGLSGTGELFF.

CDR3 nucleotide sequence: TGCGCCAGCAGCTGGGCTCTAGCGCCACAAGAGACCCAGTACTTC. It encodes CASSWALAPQETQYF. The V gene is TRBV5-1, the J gene TRBJ2-5; possibly TRBD2 for D (6 bases). CDR1 is SGHRS, CDR2 YFSETQ, per germline. This CDR3 spans 15 amino acids. Trimming pared 3 bases from V and 2 bases from J, leaving 14 bases between.

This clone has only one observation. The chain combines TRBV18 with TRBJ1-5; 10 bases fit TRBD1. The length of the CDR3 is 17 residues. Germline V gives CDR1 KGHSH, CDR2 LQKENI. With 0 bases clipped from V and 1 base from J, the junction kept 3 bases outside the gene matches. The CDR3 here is CASSPPGTGVSNQPQHF. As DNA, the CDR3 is TGTGCCAGCTCACCACCCGGGACAGGGGTAAGCAATCAGCCCCAGCATTTT.

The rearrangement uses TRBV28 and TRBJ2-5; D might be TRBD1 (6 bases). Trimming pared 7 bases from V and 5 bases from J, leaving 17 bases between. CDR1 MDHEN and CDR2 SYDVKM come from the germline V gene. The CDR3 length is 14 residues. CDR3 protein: CASTSTGTRETQYF. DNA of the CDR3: TGTGCCAGCACCTCCACAGGGACACGGGAGACCCAGTACTTC. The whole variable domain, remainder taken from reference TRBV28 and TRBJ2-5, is DVKVTQSSRYLVKRTGEKVFLECVQDMDHENMFWYRQDPGLGLRLIYFSYDVKMKEKGDIPEGYSVSREKKERFSLILESASTNQTSMYLCASTSTGTRETQYFGPGTRLLVL.

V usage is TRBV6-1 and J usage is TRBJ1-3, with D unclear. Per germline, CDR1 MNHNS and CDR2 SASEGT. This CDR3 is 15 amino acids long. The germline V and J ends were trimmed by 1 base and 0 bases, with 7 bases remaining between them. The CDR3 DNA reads TGTGCCAGCAGTGAAGGAGGCTTCTCTGGAAACACCATATATTTT. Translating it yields CASSEGGFSGNTIYF.

The CDR3 loop is CASSQNSPLHF. Here the CDR3 DNA reads TGTGCCAGTAGCCAGAATTCACCCCTCCACTTT. This sequence joins TRBV19 and TRBJ1-6; the D is unclear. This CDR3 has 11 residues. Per the germline V gene, CDR1 is LNHDA and CDR2 is SQIVND (reference sequence). Deletions cut 6 bases from V and 7 bases from J, with 4 bases between.

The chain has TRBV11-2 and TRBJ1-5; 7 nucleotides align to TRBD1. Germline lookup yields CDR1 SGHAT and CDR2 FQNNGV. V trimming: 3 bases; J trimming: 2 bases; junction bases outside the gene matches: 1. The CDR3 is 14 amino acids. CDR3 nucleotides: TGTGCCAGCAGCTTGGGACAGCGCAATCAGCCCCAGCATTTT. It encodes CASSLGQRNQPQHF.

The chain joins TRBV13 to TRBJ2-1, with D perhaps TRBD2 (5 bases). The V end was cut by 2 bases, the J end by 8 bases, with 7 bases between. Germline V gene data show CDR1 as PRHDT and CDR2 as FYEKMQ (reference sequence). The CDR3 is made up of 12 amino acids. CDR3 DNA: TGTGCCAGCAGCTTACGGGATCATGAGCAGTTCTTC. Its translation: CASSLRDHEQFF. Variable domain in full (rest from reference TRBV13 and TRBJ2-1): AAGVIQSPRHLIKEKRETATLKCYPIPRHDTVYWYQQGPGQDPQFLISFYEKMQSDKGSIPDRFSAQQFSDYHSELNMSSLELGDSALYFCASSLRDHEQFFGPGTRLTVL.

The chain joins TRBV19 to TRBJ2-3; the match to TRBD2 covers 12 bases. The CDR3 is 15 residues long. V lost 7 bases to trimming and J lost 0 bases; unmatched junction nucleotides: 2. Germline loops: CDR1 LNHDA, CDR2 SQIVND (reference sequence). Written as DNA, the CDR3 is TGTGCCAGTACCGGGACTAGCGGGAGCACAGATACGCAGTATTTT. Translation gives CASTGTSGSTDTQYF.

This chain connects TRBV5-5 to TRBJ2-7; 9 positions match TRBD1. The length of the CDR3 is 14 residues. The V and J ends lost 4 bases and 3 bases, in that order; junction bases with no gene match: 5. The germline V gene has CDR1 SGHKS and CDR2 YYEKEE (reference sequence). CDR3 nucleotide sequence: TGTGCCAGCAGCCAGGGACAGGGAGACTACGAGCAGTACTTC. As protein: CASSQGQGDYEQYF.

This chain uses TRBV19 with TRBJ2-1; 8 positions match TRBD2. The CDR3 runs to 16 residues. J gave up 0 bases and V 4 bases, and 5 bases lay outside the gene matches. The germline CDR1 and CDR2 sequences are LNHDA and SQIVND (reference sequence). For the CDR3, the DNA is TGTGCCAGTAGTACGCCTCGGGGGGGCTCCTACAATGAGCAGTTCTTC. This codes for CASSTPRGGSYNEQFF.

CDR3 sequence (DNA): TGTGCCAGCAGCTTCACCGGGGGACGGAGAACTAATGAAAAACTGTTTTTT. This encodes CASSFTGGRRTNEKLFF. V usage is TRBV7-3 and J usage is TRBJ1-4, with a possible D match to TRBD1 (5 bases). V lost 3 bases and J 1 base, leaving 15 bases between the germline ends. The V gene's germline CDR1 is SGHTA and CDR2 FQGTGA. This CDR3 has 17 amino acids.

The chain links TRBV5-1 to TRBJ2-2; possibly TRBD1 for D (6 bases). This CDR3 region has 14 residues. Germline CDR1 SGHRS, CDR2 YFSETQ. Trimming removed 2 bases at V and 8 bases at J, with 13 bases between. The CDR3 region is CASSLDRNVGELFF. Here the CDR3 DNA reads TGCGCCAGCAGCTTAGACAGGAATGTAGGGGAGCTGTTTTTT.

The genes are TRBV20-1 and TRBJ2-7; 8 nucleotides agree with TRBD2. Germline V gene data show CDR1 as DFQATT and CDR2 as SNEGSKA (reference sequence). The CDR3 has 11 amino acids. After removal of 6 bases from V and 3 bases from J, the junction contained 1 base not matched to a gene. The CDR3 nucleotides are TGCAGTGCGCGGGGGGTCTACGAGCAGTACTTC. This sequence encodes CSARGVYEQYF.

This CDR3 reads CASSMGTSGGDTYEQYF. The CDR3, as DNA: TGTGCCAGTAGTATGGGGACTAGCGGGGGGGACACCTACGAGCAGTACTTC. The rearrangement uses TRBV19 and TRBJ2-7; TRBD2 aligns across 16 bases. With V trimmed by 3 bases and J by 2 bases, 4 bases remained unmatched. The CDR3 totals 17 residues. The germline CDR1 and CDR2 sequences are LNHDA and SQIVND (reference sequence).

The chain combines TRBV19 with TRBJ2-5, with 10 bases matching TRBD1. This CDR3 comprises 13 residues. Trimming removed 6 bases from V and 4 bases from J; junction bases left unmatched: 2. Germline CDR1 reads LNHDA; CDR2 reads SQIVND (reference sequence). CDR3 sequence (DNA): TGTGCCAGTAGGAGGGACAGGGGAGAGACCCAGTACTTC. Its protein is CASRRDRGETQYF.

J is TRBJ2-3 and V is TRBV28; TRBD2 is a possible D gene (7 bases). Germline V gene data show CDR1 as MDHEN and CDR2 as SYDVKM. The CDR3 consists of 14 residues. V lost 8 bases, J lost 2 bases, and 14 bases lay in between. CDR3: CASAQRDNTDTQYF. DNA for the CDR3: TGTGCCAGCGCCCAGCGGGACAACACAGATACGCAGTATTTT.

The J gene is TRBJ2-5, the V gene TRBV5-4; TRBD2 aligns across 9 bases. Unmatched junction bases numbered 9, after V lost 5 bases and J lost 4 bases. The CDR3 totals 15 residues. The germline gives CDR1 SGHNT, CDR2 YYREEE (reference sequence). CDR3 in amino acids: CASSSGLATRETQYF. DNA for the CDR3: TGTGCCAGCAGTTCAGGACTAGCGACACGAGAGACCCAGTACTTC.

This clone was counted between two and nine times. DNA for the CDR3: TGTGCCAGCAGCTGGGGGGCTGGAAACACCATATATTTT. Translation: CASSWGAGNTIYF. The rearrangement uses TRBV5-4 and TRBJ1-3; weak D call: TRBD1 (5 bases). Germline CDR1 SGHNT, CDR2 YYREEE (reference sequence). Trimming left V 3 bases short and J 2 bases short, with 6 bases between. The CDR3 runs 13 residues.

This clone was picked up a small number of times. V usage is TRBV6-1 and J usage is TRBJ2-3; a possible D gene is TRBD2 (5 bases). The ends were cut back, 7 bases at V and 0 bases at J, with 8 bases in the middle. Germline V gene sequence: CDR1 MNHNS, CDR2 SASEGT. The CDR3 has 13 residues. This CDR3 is CASTRTSTDTQYF. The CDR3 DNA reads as TGTGCCAGCACCAGGACTAGCACAGATACGCAGTATTTT.

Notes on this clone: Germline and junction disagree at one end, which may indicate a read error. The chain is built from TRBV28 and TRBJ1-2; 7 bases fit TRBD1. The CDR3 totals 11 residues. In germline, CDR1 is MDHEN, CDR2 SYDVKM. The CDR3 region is CASSQMDRQNF. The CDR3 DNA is TGTGCCAGCAGCCAAATGGACAGGCAGAACTTC.

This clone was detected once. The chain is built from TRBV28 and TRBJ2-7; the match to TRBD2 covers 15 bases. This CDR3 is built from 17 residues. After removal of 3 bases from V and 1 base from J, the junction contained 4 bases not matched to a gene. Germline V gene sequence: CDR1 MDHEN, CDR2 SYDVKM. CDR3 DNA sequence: TGTGCCAGCAGTTTGGGGACTAGCGGGAGGCAGTCCTACGAGCAGTACTTC. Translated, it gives CASSLGTSGRQSYEQYF.

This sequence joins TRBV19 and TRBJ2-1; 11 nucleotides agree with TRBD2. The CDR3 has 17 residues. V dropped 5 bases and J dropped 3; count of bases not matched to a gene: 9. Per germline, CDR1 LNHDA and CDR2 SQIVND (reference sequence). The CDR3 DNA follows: TGTGCCAGTAGTCCCCCGCTAGCGGGGGGCCGCTACAATGAGCAGTTCTTC. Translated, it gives CASSPPLAGGRYNEQFF.

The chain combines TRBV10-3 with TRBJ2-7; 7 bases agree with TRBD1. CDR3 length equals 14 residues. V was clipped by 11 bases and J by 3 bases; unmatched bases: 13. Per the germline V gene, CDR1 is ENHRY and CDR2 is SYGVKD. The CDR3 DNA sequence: TGTGCCGTCCGGGACAGCTATGGAAACTACGAGCAGTACTTC. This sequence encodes CAVRDSYGNYEQYF.

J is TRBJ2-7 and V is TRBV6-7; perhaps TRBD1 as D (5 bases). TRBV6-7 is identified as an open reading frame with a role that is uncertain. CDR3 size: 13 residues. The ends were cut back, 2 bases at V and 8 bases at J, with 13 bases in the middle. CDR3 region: CASSYLDIAKQYF. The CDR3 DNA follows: TGTGCCAGCAGTTACCTGGACATCGCCAAGCAGTACTTC.

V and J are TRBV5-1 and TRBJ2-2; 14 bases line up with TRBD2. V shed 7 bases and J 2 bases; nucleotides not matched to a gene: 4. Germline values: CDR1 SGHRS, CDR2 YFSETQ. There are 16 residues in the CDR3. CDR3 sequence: CASGLAGGPNTGELFF. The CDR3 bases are TGCGCCAGCGGACTAGCGGGGGGACCTAACACCGGGGAGCTGTTTTTT. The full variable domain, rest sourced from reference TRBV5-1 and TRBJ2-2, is KAGVTQTPRYLIKTRGQQVTLSCSPISGHRSVSWYQQTPGQGLQFLFEYFSETQRNKGNFPGRFSGRQFSNSRSEMNVSTLELGDSALYLCASGLAGGPNTGELFFGEGSRLTVL.

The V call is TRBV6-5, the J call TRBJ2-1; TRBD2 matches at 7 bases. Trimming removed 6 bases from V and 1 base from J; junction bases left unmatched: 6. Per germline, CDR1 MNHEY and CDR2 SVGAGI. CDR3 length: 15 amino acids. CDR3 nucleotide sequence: TGTGCCAGCAGGATAGGGGAGGGTTCCTACAATGAGCAGTTCTTC. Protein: CASRIGEGSYNEQFF.

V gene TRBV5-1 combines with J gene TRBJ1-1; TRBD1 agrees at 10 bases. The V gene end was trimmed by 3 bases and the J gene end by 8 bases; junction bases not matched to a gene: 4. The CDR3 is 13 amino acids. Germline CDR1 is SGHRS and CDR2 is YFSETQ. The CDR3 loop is CASSWTGGREAFF. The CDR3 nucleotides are TGCGCCAGCAGCTGGACAGGGGGGAGGGAAGCTTTCTTT.

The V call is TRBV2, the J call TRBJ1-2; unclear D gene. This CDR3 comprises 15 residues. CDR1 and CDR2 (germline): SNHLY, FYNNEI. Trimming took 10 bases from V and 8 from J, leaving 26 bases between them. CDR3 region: CATTGEILATKGYTF. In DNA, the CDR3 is TGTGCCACAACCGGGGAAATCTTGGCCACCAAGGGCTACACCTTC.

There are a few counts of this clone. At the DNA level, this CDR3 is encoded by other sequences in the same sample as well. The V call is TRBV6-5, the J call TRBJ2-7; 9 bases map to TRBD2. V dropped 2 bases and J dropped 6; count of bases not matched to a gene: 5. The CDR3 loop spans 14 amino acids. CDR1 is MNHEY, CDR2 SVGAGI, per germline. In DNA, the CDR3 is TGTGCCAGCAGTTACGCAGGCGGGAGGGGCGAGCAGTACTTC. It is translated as CASSYAGGRGEQYF.